The 2 T cell receptor beta chains reported below all come from one sample, sequenced in a study of CD8 T cells in Susac syndrome. RNA was extracted with the RNeasy kit, and a quantity of roughly 0.5 to 1 ug was reverse transcribed using random hexamers. TCRdb reanalysed the immunoSEQ multiplex PCR reads using MiXCR and keeps one entry per CDR3 protein. The table has about 300,000 distinct CDR3 sequences, almost 85% seen once. The sample taken for sequencing was CD8+ T cells from PBMCs. All receptors come from a human donor with multiple sclerosis.

The gene calls are TRBV27 and TRBJ1-1; D not certain. CDR1 MNHEY and CDR2 SMNVEV come from the germline V gene (reference sequence). The CDR3 is made up of 13 amino acids. The V and J ends lost 2 bases and 6 bases respectively, with 10 bases between them. The CDR3 nucleotides read TGTGCCAGCAGTTTAACGGGGTGGGCTGAAGCTTTCTTT. Translating gives CASSLTGWAEAFF.

The CDR3 DNA reads as TGTGCCAGTACCTGGACGGGAGCGAACACTGAAGCTTTCTTT. This sequence encodes CASTWTGANTEAFF. The rearrangement uses TRBV19 and TRBJ1-1; D gene unclear. Germline V lookup: CDR1 LNHDA, CDR2 SQIVND (reference sequence). V gave up 7 bases and J gave up 1 base, with 13 bases separating them. The CDR3 totals 14 residues.